This T cell receptor (beta chain) was profiled in a study of Graves' ophthalmopathy and Graves' hyperthyroidism. RNA transcripts yielded amplified TCR beta CDR3 regions. Second-round multiplex PCR came after first-round RT-PCR with HTBI primers. TCRdb re-analysed the multiplex PCR reads in MiXCR, keeping a single row per CDR3 protein. The sample lists about 620,000 distinct CDR3 sequences, 20% to 25% seen once, with roughly 6.9% in the top ten. The table lists this clonotype with many counts. V gave up 3 bases and J gave up 6 bases, with 8 bases separating them. This CDR3 has 12 amino acids. Germline loops: CDR1 LNHDA, CDR2 SQIVND (reference sequence).

Sequencing input: peripheral blood. V usage is TRBV19 and J usage is TRBJ1-1, with D hard to call. The receptor was derived from a woman aged 18-29 years with stable Graves' hyperthyroidism. Some clones in this sample may be carry-over from other donors' samples. CDR3 DNA: TGTGCCAGTAGTATTAGAGGCTCTGAAGCTTTCTTT. Encoded protein: CASSIRGSEAFF. Using reference TRBV19 and TRBJ1-1 for the parts outside the CDR3, the full variable domain is DGGITQSPKYLFRKEGQNVTLSCEQNLNHDAMYWYRQDPGQGLRLIYYSQIVNDFQKGDIAEGYSVSREKKESFPLTVTSAQKNPTAFYLCASSIRGSEAFFGQGTRLTVV.